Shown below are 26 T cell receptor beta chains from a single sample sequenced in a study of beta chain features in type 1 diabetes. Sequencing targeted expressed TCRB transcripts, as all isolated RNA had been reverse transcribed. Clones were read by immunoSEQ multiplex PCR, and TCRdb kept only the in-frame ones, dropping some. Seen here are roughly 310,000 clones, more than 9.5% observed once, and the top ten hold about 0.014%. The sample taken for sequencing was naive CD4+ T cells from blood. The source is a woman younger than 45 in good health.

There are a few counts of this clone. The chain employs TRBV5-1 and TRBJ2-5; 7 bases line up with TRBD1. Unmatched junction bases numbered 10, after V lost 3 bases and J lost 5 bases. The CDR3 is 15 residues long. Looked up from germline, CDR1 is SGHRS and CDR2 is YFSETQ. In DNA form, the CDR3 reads TGCGCCAGCAGCTGGGGACAGCCCTCCAGGGAGACCCAGTACTTC. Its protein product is CASSWGQPSRETQYF.

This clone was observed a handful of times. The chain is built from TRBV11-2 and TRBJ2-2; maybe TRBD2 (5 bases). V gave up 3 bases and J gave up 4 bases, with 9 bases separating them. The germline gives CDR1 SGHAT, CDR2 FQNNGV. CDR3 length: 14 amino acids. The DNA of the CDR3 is TGTGCCAGCAGCTTCGGGCTAGCCACCGGGGAGCTGTTTTTT. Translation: CASSFGLATGELFF.

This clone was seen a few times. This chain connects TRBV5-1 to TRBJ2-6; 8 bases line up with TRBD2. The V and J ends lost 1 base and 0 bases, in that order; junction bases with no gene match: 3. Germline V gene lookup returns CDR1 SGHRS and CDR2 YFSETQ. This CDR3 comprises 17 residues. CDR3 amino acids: CASSLRSGISGANVLTF. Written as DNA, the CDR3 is TGCGCCAGCAGCTTGCGTAGCGGGATCTCTGGGGCCAACGTCCTGACTTTC.

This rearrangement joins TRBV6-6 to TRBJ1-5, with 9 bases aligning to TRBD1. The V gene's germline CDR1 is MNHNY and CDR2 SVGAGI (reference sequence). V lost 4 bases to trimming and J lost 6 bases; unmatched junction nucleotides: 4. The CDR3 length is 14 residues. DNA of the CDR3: TGTGCCAGCAGTTCGACAGGGGGTTCTCAGCCCCAGCATTTT. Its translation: CASSSTGGSQPQHF.

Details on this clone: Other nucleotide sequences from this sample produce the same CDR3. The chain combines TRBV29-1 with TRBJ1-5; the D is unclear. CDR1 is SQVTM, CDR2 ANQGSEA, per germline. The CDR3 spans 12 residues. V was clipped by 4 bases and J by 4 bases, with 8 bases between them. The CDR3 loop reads CSVGGGNQPQHF. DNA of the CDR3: TGCAGCGTTGGGGGAGGTAATCAGCCCCAGCATTTT.

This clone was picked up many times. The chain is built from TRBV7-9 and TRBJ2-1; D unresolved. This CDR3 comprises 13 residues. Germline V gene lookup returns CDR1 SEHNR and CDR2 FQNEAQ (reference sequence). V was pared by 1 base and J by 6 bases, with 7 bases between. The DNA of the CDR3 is TGTGCCAGCAGCTTAGGTTACACCAATGAGCAGTTCTTC. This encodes CASSLGYTNEQFF.

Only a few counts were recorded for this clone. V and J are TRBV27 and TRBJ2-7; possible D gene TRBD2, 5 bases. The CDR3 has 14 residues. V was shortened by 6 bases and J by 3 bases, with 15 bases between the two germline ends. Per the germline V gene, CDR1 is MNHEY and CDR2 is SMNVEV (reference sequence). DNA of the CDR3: TGTGCCAGCAGCCGGGGAATGGGGATCTACGAGCAGTACTTC. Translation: CASSRGMGIYEQYF.

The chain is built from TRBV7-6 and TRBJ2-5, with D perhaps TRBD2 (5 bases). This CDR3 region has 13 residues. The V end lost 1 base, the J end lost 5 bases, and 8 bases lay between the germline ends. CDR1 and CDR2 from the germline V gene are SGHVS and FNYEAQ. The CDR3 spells CASSLVGGETQYF. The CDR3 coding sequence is TGTGCCAGCAGCTTAGTGGGCGGGGAGACCCAGTACTTC.

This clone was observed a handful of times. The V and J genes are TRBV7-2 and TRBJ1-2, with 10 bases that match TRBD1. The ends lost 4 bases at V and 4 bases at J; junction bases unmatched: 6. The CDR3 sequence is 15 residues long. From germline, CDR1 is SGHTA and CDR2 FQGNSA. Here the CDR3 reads CASSSRGTGVYGYTF. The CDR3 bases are TGTGCCAGCAGCTCCAGGGGGACAGGGGTCTATGGCTACACCTTC.

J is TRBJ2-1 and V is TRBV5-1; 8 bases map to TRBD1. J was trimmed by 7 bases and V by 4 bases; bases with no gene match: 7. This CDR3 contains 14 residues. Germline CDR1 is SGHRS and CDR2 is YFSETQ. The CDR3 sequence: CASSLGQVQNEQFF. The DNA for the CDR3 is TGCGCCAGCAGCCTGGGACAGGTACAGAATGAGCAGTTCTTC.

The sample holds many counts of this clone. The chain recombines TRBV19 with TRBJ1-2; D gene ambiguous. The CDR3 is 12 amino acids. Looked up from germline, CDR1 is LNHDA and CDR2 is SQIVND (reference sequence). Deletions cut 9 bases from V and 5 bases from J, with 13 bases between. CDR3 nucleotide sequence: TGTGCCAGCAGCAGGACTACATATGGCTACACCTTC. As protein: CASSRTTYGYTF. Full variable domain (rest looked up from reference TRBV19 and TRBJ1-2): DGGITQSPKYLFRKEGQNVTLSCEQNLNHDAMYWYRQDPGQGLRLIYYSQIVNDFQKGDIAEGYSVSREKKESFPLTVTSAQKNPTAFYLCASSRTTYGYTFGSGTRLTVV.

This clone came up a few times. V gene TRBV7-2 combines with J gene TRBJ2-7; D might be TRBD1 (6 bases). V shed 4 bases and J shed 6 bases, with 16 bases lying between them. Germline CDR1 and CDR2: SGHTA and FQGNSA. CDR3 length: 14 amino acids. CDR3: CASSYITGIREQYF. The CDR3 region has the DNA TGTGCCAGCAGCTATATAACAGGGATTCGCGAGCAGTACTTC. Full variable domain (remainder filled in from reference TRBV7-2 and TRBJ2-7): GAGVSQSPSNKVTEKGKDVELRCDPISGHTALYWYRQSLGQGLEFLIYFQGNSAPDKSGLPSDRFSAERTGGSVSTLTIQRTQQEDSAVYLCASSYITGIREQYFGPGTRLTVT.

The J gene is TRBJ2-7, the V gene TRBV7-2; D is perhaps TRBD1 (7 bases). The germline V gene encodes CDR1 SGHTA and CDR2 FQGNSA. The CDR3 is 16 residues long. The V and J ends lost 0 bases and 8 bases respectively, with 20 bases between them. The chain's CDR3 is CASSLARGRGSLQQYF. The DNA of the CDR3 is TGTGCCAGCAGCTTAGCGAGGGGGCGGGGCTCCCTCCAGCAGTACTTC. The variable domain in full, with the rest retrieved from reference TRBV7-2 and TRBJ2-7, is GAGVSQSPSNKVTEKGKDVELRCDPISGHTALYWYRQSLGQGLEFLIYFQGNSAPDKSGLPSDRFSAERTGGSVSTLTIQRTQQEDSAVYLCASSLARGRGSLQQYFGPGTRLTVT.

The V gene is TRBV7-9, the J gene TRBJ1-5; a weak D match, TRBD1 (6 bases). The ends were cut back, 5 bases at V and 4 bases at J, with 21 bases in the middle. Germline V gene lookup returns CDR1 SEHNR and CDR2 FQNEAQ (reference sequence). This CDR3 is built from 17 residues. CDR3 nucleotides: TGTGCCAGCAGCCCGCCGCAGGGGAGGGGTCGGAATCAGCCCCAGCATTTT. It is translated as CASSPPQGRGRNQPQHF.

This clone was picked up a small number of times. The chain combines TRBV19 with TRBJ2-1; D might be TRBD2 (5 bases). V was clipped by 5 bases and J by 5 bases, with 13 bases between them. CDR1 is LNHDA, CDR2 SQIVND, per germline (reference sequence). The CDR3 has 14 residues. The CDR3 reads CASSWLGRDNEQFF. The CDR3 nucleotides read TGTGCCAGTAGTTGGCTTGGGAGAGACAATGAGCAGTTCTTC. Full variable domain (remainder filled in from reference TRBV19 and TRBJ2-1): DGGITQSPKYLFRKEGQNVTLSCEQNLNHDAMYWYRQDPGQGLRLIYYSQIVNDFQKGDIAEGYSVSREKKESFPLTVTSAQKNPTAFYLCASSWLGRDNEQFFGPGTRLTVL.

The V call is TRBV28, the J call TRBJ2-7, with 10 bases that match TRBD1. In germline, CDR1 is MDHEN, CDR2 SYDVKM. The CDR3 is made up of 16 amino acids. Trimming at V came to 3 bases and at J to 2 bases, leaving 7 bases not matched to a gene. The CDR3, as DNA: TGTGCCAGCAGTTTGTCAACCGGGACAGGGGCCTACGAGCAGTACTTC. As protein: CASSLSTGTGAYEQYF.

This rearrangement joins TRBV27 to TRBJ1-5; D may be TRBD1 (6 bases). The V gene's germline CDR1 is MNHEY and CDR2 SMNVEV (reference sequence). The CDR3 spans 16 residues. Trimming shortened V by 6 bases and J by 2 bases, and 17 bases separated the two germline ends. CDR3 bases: TGTGCCAGCAGCCCGGGGGGGCGAGGGGGCAATCAGCCCCAGCATTTT. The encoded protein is CASSPGGRGGNQPQHF.

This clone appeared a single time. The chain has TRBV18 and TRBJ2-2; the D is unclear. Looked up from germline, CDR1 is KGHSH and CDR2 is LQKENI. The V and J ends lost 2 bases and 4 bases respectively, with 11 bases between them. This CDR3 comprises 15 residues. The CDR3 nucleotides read TGTGCCAGCTCACCATACGAACGGTCCACCGGGGAGCTGTTTTTT. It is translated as CASSPYERSTGELFF.

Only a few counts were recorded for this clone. CDR3 bases: TGCGCCAGCAGCCCTATGACAGGGGGCCAAGAGACCCAGTACTTC. Translating gives CASSPMTGGQETQYF. V gene TRBV5-1 combines with J gene TRBJ2-5, with TRBD1 identical over 9 bases. J gave up 1 base and V 4 bases, and 5 bases lay outside the gene matches. The V gene's germline CDR1 is SGHRS and CDR2 YFSETQ. The CDR3 contains 15 residues.

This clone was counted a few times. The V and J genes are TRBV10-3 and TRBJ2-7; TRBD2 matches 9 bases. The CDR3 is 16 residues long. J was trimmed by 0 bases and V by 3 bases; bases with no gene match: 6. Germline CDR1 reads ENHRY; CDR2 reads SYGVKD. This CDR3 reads CAISDGGTSISYEQYF. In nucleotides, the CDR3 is TGTGCCATCAGTGATGGGGGGACTAGCATCTCCTACGAGCAGTACTTC.

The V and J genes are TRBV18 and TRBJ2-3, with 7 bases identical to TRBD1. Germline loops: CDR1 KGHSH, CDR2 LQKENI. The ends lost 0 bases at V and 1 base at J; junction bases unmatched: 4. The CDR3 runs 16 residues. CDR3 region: CASSPPGTAGTDTQYF. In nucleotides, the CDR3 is TGTGCCAGCTCACCACCCGGGACAGCCGGCACAGATACGCAGTATTTT.

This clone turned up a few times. CDR3 coding DNA: TGTGCCAGCTCACCATCGCAGGGGCGGAACGAGCAGTACTTC. Protein product: CASSPSQGRNEQYF. V usage is TRBV18 and J usage is TRBJ2-7; tentative D call: TRBD1 (6 bases). The germline CDR1 and CDR2 sequences are KGHSH and LQKENI. V was trimmed by 2 bases and J by 5 bases, leaving 13 bases between them. The CDR3 runs 14 residues.

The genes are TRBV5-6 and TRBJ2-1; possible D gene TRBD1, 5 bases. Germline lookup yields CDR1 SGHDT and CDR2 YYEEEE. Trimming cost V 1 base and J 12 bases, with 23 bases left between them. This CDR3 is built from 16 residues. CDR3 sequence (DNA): TGTGCCAGCAGCTTGTTTTGGGGCGCAGATTCCGTGACGCAGTTCTTC. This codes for CASSLFWGADSVTQFF. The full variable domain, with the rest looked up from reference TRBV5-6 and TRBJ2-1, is DAGVTQSPTHLIKTRGQQVTLRCSPKSGHDTVSWYQQALGQGPQFIFQYYEEEERQRGNFPDRFSGHQFPNYSSELNVNALLLGDSALYLCASSLFWGADSVTQFFGPGTRLTVL.

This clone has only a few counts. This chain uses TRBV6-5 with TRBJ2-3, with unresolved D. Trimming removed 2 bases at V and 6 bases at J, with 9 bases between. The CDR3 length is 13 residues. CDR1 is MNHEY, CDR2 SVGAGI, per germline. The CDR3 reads CASSYTESDTQYF. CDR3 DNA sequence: TGTGCCAGCAGTTACACTGAGTCGGATACGCAGTATTTT.

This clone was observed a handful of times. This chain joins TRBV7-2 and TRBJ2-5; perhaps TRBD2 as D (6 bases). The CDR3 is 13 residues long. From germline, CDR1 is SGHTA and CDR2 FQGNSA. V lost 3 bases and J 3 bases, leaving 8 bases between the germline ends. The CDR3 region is CASSFGGEETQYF. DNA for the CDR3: TGTGCCAGCAGCTTCGGCGGGGAAGAGACCCAGTACTTC.

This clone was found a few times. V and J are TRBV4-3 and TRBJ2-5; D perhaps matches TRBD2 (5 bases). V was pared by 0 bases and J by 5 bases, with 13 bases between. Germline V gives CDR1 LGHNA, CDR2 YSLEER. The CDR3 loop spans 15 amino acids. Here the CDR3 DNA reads TGCGCCAGCAGCCAAGATGTCGGACGGAGGGAGACCCAGTACTTC. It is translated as CASSQDVGRRETQYF.